These T cell receptor beta chains were read from a single sample in a study of a mutant IDH1 vaccine in newly diagnosed glioma. The assay was immunoSEQ multiplex PCR, and TCRdb's table has in-frame clones only and misses some. The table has 60,000 to 75,000 clones, about 84% seen once. These receptors lack a known antigen. The sequences come from PBMCs, collected from a glioma patient whose treatment included an IDH1 peptide vaccine. The receptors shown here come from a man younger than 45 with glioma. CDR3s leave out the opening cysteine and the closing phenylalanine or tryptophan.

TRBV5-1 ASRKGLVMSTDTQY
TRBV14 ASSLLGKTEAF
TRBV5-6 ASSFGWGQGATEAF
TRBV19 ASYQKGQGADTQY
TRBV2 ASSEQRGHEKLF
TRBV21-1 ASSKEGLNCTYNEQF
TRBV7-6 ASATSVTDTQY
TRBV2 ASSDLLGQGARRQF
TRBV5-6 ASSLVASGGTSEY
TRBV7-9 ASSAGQGHYEQY
TRBV27 ASSLSRRASEQF
TRBV6-5 ASSYSGWGEKLF
TRBV6-6 ASSRSHTHQPQH
TRBV29-1 SASLAGGAKNIQY
TRBV12-5 ASEGGEGRSGNGTGELF
TRBV6-5 ASSRLAGRTDTQY
TRBV19 ASSQGGPHEQF
TRBV13 ASSLGSGSRNEQF
TRBV28 ASSFSSGPTDTQY
TRBV5-6 ASSLLWEQF
TRBV28 ASTRPRGTGSTDTQY
TRBV27 ASSLSPRGYGYT
TRBV5-4 ASSVDSNQPQH
TRBV30 AWKGSVDTQY
TRBV2 ASRLAGADGELF
TRBV7-5 VSAVDSPGFPRNTIY
TRBV5-1 ASSSPERGVTQY
TRBV7-7 ASSPGQGGIGEQF
TRBV18 ASSPISGRGLDEQY
TRBV7-3 ASSLNSGNTIY
TRBV7-3 ASSPSRAAGEAF
TRBV5-4 ASSSIQGRLNSPLH
TRBV28 ASSLARDRGPLEQY